Listed here is a single T cell receptor (beta chain). The antigen is not known. PCR was performed using 60 Vbeta and 13 Jbeta primers. Profiling relied on immunoSEQ multiplex PCR, and the TCRdb table lists in-frame clones only, not all of them. The data show approximately 160,000 clones, roughly 80% seen once. The data derive from a study of cytomegalovirus exposure and HLA in healthy donors. General study findings and limits: In a later analysis, a missense DCLRE1C variant was linked to TCR beta V- and J-gene trimming. A few chains tied to CMV proved CMV antigen-specific in vitro. It was assumed in the presence/absence analyses that sequencing depth was roughly uniform across donors. Accurate prediction of most subjects' HLA-A and HLA-B alleles from TCR beta sequences was reported.

CDR1 and CDR2 (germline): KGHSH, LQKENI. Trimming pared 6 bases from V and 5 bases from J, leaving 16 bases between. CDR3 length: 15 residues. The rearrangement joins TRBV18 to TRBJ1-4; D not resolved. The sequence derives from a human donor in good health. Sequenced: PBMCs. This CDR3 reads CASSHDGGQNEKLFF. DNA for the CDR3: TGTGCCAGCTCTCACGACGGAGGGCAGAATGAAAAACTGTTTTTT.